This TCR beta chain was retrieved from a study of vaccination and CD4 T cells after COVID-19. Study background: Cells were stimulated with overlapping spike peptides from SARS-CoV-2, HCoV-NL63, HCoV-OC43 and HCoV-229E.

Treatment meaning: approximately nine-day PBMC culture with coronavirus spike peptide pools or control peptides (ViraFEST assay). Cultured CD4+ T cell DNA was sequenced using the Oncomine TCR Beta short-read assay. Using its own MiXCR run on the PCR reads, TCRdb lists one record per CDR3 protein. The sample records approximately 20,000 distinct CDR3 sequences, roughly 49% being singletons. A word on this clonotype: Its antigen remains unknown.

The input for sequencing was CD4+ T cells from blood, cultured in vitro, taken before SARS-CoV-2 vaccination. This receptor was identified in a human donor who had recovered from COVID-19.

CDR3 sequence (DNA): TGTGCCAGCAGCTTAGGGAGCGGGGTCGGCGGGGAGCTGTTTTTT. Protein product: CASSLGSGVGGELFF. The chain joins TRBV7-2 to TRBJ2-2; 7 positions agree with TRBD2. CDR1 is SGHTA and CDR2 is FQGNSA in the germline V gene. V lost 1 base, J lost 7 bases, and 6 bases stayed unmatched. CDR3 length: 15 residues.